Following are 19 T cell receptor beta chains from one sample sequenced in a study of blood T cell repertoires in COVID-19. The data were produced by immunoSEQ multiplex PCR, yet TCRdb's version contains in-frame clones alone and is incomplete. The profile covers around 59,000 clones, with 80% appearing a single time and more than 5.5% taken by the ten largest. Sequenced input: peripheral blood. All receptors derive from a man between 60 and 75 years old with acute or convalescent COVID-19.

The chain's CDR3 is CASSSGLAGAQFF. In DNA, the CDR3 is TGTGCCAGTAGTTCCGGACTAGCGGGGGCTCAGTTCTTC. V usage is TRBV19 and J usage is TRBJ2-1; 13 positions match TRBD2. The CDR3 consists of 13 residues. The trim removed 5 bases at V and 13 bases at J, leaving 5 bases unmatched. Looked up from germline, CDR1 is LNHDA and CDR2 is SQIVND (reference sequence).

This chain uses TRBV11-3 with TRBJ2-1; 7 bases agree with TRBD2. The CDR3 length is 17 residues. V gave up 1 base and J gave up 0 bases; unmatched junction bases: 6. Looked up from germline, CDR1 is SGHNT and CDR2 is YENEEA. The CDR3 spells CASSLGRSGGSYNEQFF. The CDR3 DNA reads TGTGCCAGCAGCTTAGGGAGGTCGGGGGGCTCCTACAATGAGCAGTTCTTC. The whole variable domain, filled in from reference TRBV11-3 and TRBJ2-1, reads EAGVVQSPRYKIIEKKQPVAFWCNPISGHNTLYWYLQNLGQGPELLIRYENEEAVDDSQLPKDRFSAERLKGVDSTLKIQPAELGDSAVYLCASSLGRSGGSYNEQFFGPGTRLTVL.

The chain has TRBV7-2 and TRBJ1-2, with 10 bases fitting TRBD1. Germline assignment: CDR1 SGHTA and CDR2 FQGNSA. J gave up 7 bases and V 3 bases, and 2 bases lay outside the gene matches. The length of the CDR3 is 13 residues. CDR3 amino acids: CASSLGQGLGYTF. The CDR3 nucleotides read TGTGCCAGCAGCTTGGGACAGGGGCTTGGCTACACCTTC.

The J gene is TRBJ1-5, the V gene TRBV19; D remains unclear. This CDR3 comprises 13 residues. Germline CDR1 is LNHDA and CDR2 is SQIVND (reference sequence). The V gene lost 7 bases and the J gene lost 2 bases, with 9 bases spanning the gap. CDR3 DNA sequence: TGTGCCAGTATGACAATAGGCAATCAGCCCCAGCATTTT. This sequence encodes CASMTIGNQPQHF.

This sequence joins TRBV7-9 and TRBJ2-1; D ambiguous. Germline loops: CDR1 SEHNR, CDR2 FQNEAQ (reference sequence). V was shortened by 0 bases and J by 7 bases, with 10 bases between the two germline ends. This CDR3 has 14 amino acids. The CDR3 loop reads CASSLAETRNEQFF. CDR3 DNA sequence: TGTGCCAGCAGCTTAGCCGAGACTCGTAATGAGCAGTTCTTC.

In DNA form, the CDR3 reads TGTGCCAGCAGCCAAGATAGGGGCAGGGGATCTGGCTACACCTTC. It is translated as CASSQDRGRGSGYTF. The J gene is TRBJ1-2, the V gene TRBV3-1 (or the pseudogene TRBV3-2), with D maybe TRBD1 (6 bases). This CDR3 is built from 15 residues. The V and J ends lost 0 bases and 7 bases respectively, with 15 bases between them. The germline V gene encodes CDR1 LGHDT and CDR2 YNNKEL (reference sequence).

The chain couples TRBV7-6 to TRBJ2-2, with TRBD2 matching 8 bases. CDR1 is SGHVS and CDR2 is FNYEAQ in the germline V gene. The J segment lost 3 bases and the V segment lost 1 base, leaving 7 bases of the junction unmatched. The CDR3 has 17 residues. The CDR3 spells CASSLDLRGAHTGELFF. CDR3 nucleotides: TGTGCCAGCAGCTTAGACTTGCGGGGGGCCCACACCGGGGAGCTGTTTTTT.

The chain uses TRBV4-2 and TRBJ1-4, with 8 bases aligning to TRBD1. The CDR3 covers 16 residues. The V segment lost 0 bases and the J segment 8 bases; nucleotides outside the gene matches: 8. From germline, CDR1 is LGHNA and CDR2 YNFKEQ. The CDR3 reads CASSQDLRQGYEKLFF. The CDR3, as DNA: TGTGCCAGCAGCCAAGATCTGAGACAGGGGTACGAAAAACTGTTTTTT.

The rearrangement uses TRBV6-1 and TRBJ2-3; weak D call: TRBD1 (5 bases). Trimming stripped 2 bases from V and 5 bases from J, with 8 bases between. There are 13 residues in the CDR3. Germline CDR1 is MNHNS and CDR2 is SASEGT. CDR3 nucleotide sequence: TGTGCCAGCAGTGAATTCGACAGAGATACGCAGTATTTT. The encoded protein is CASSEFDRDTQYF.

The CDR3 sequence: CASSWGENTGELFF. CDR3 DNA: TGTGCCAGCAGTTGGGGGGAGAACACCGGGGAGCTGTTTTTT. V is TRBV6-5 and J is TRBJ2-2; perhaps TRBD2 as D (6 bases). Trimming removed 4 bases from V and 1 base from J, with 7 bases in between. The CDR3 has 14 residues. From germline, CDR1 is MNHEY and CDR2 SVGAGI.

The V call is TRBV27, the J call TRBJ2-2; TRBD1 agrees at 8 bases. CDR3 length: 15 amino acids. Looked up from germline, CDR1 is MNHEY and CDR2 is SMNVEV (reference sequence). V lost 4 bases and J lost 3; bases outside the gene matches: 4. As DNA, the CDR3 is TGTGCCAGCAGTTCCGGGACAGGATACACCGGGGAGCTGTTTTTT. Amino acid sequence: CASSSGTGYTGELFF.

The chain is built from TRBV2 and TRBJ1-1; no clear D gene. CDR3 length: 15 residues. Trimming stripped 6 bases from V and 6 bases from J, with 20 bases between. The germline CDR1 and CDR2 sequences are SNHLY and FYNNEI. The CDR3 here is CASRAREPPSAEAFF. The CDR3 coding sequence is TGTGCCAGCAGGGCCCGGGAACCCCCGAGCGCTGAAGCTTTCTTT.

The table lists this clone with a few counts. V is TRBV7-9 and J is TRBJ2-2; a possible D gene is TRBD2 (6 bases). Germline V gene data show CDR1 as SEHNR and CDR2 as FQNEAQ (reference sequence). CDR3 length: 14 amino acids. Trimming took off 4 bases at V and 5 bases at J, with 11 bases between the two ends. Written as DNA, the CDR3 is TGTGCCAGCAGCTGGGGGGAAAGAACCGGGGAGCTGTTTTTT. Its translation: CASSWGERTGELFF.

Concerning this clone itself: The sample contains more than one DNA sequence encoding this CDR3. This chain joins TRBV19 and TRBJ2-3; no clear D gene. The germline V and J ends were trimmed by 4 bases and 3 bases, with 5 bases remaining between them. Looked up from germline, CDR1 is LNHDA and CDR2 is SQIVND (reference sequence). CDR3 size: 12 residues. The CDR3 DNA sequence: TGTGCCAGTAGTACTAGTACAGATACGCAGTATTTT. Its translation: CASSTSTDTQYF.

Here the CDR3 reads CASSVVDRGLGEQYF. CDR3 DNA sequence: TGTGCCAGCAGTGTGGTGGACAGGGGGCTCGGGGAGCAGTACTTC. The chain uses TRBV2 and TRBJ2-7, with TRBD1 identical over 11 bases. The CDR3 is 15 residues long. After removal of 4 bases from V and 7 bases from J, the junction contained 9 bases not matched to a gene. CDR1 and CDR2 from the germline V gene are SNHLY and FYNNEI.

The rearrangement joins TRBV6-5 to TRBJ2-5, with 7 bases that match TRBD1. Unmatched junction bases numbered 4, after V lost 5 bases and J lost 4 bases. Germline values: CDR1 MNHEY, CDR2 SVGAGI. CDR3 size: 13 residues. This CDR3 reads CASSRNRGETQYF. In DNA form, the CDR3 reads TGTGCCAGCAGTCGCAACAGGGGAGAGACCCAGTACTTC.

This rearrangement joins TRBV15 to TRBJ1-1; D not resolved. V gave up 5 bases and J gave up 3 bases, with 10 bases separating them. Germline CDR1 and CDR2: LNHNV and YYDKDF (reference sequence). The CDR3 has 13 residues. CDR3 in amino acids: CATSRRVDTEAFF. The CDR3, as DNA: TGTGCCACCAGCCGGCGGGTTGACACTGAAGCTTTCTTT.

The chain employs TRBV19 and TRBJ2-3; 9 bases fit TRBD2. V was clipped by 1 base and J by 4 bases; unmatched bases: 3. Germline CDR1 and CDR2: LNHDA and SQIVND (reference sequence). The CDR3 length is 15 residues. The CDR3 DNA reads as TGTGCCAGTAGTATAGGCGGGGGGGAGTCAGATACGCAGTATTTT. Its protein product is CASSIGGGESDTQYF.

This clone was observed a handful of times. A read error may produce the germline difference seen at one junction end. The J gene is TRBJ2-2, the V gene TRBV24-1, with 8 bases identical to TRBD1. The CDR3 is 14 amino acids. Germline V CDR1 and CDR2: KGHDR, SFDVKD. CDR3 nucleotides: TGTGCCGCCAGAGGGACAGGGAACACCGGGGAGCTGTTTTTT. Its protein product is CAARGTGNTGELFF.